This passage covers 17 T cell receptor beta chains from one sample sequenced in a study of blood T cell repertoires in COVID-19. Profiling relied on immunoSEQ multiplex PCR, and the TCRdb table lists in-frame clones only, not all of them. The profile covers approximately 130,000 clones, with around 77% appearing a single time and 7.9% taken by the ten largest. Sequences were obtained from peripheral blood. The receptors here all came from a human donor in a cohort sampled during active COVID-19.

In DNA form, the CDR3 reads TGTGCCAGCAGCATGACAGACAACACTGAAGCTTTCTTT. Translated: CASSMTDNTEAFF. The chain uses TRBV12-3 or TRBV12-4 and TRBJ1-1; tentative D call: TRBD1 (5 bases). With 6 bases removed from V and 2 bases from J, the gap between germline ends came to 10 bases. The CDR3 loop spans 13 amino acids.

The chain couples TRBV20-1 to TRBJ1-2, with TRBD1 as a possible D gene (6 bases). This CDR3 is built from 13 residues. V lost 3 bases to trimming and J lost 6 bases, with 14 bases between them. Germline V gene lookup returns CDR1 DFQATT and CDR2 SNEGSKA (reference sequence). CDR3 sequence reads: CSASSGGEDGYTF. The CDR3 DNA sequence: TGCAGTGCTAGTTCGGGGGGCGAGGATGGCTACACCTTC.

This chain links TRBV27 with TRBJ1-1; perhaps TRBD1 as D (5 bases). The V gene's germline CDR1 is MNHEY and CDR2 SMNVEV (reference sequence). V lost 2 bases to trimming and J lost 1 base, with 8 bases between them. The CDR3 is 14 amino acids. The CDR3 here is CASSLRGRNTEAFF. The CDR3 nucleotides are TGTGCCAGCAGTTTAAGGGGAAGGAACACTGAAGCTTTCTTT.

The genes are TRBV11-2 and TRBJ1-1; D is undetermined. From germline, CDR1 is SGHAT and CDR2 FQNNGV. The ends were cut back, 1 base at V and 5 bases at J, with 14 bases in the middle. This CDR3 spans 15 amino acids. CDR3 amino acids: CASSLGASGTTEAFF. The CDR3 DNA sequence: TGTGCCAGCAGCTTAGGGGCCTCAGGTACTACTGAAGCTTTCTTT.

The chain recombines TRBV5-6 with TRBJ2-7; 9 bases align to TRBD1. V lost 5 bases, J lost 3 bases, and 12 bases stayed unmatched. Germline V CDR1 and CDR2: SGHDT, YYEEEE. The CDR3 is made up of 16 amino acids. The CDR3 DNA reads as TGTGCCAGCAGTTATTCGGGACAGGGCTTTAGCTACGAGCAGTACTTC. Amino acid sequence: CASSYSGQGFSYEQYF.

The J gene is TRBJ1-4, the V gene TRBV5-1, with TRBD1 matching 8 bases. The CDR3 has 16 amino acids. Looked up from germline, CDR1 is SGHRS and CDR2 is YFSETQ. V gave up 4 bases and J gave up 8 bases; unmatched junction bases: 13. The CDR3 bases are TGCGCCAGCAGCAGAGAAGTCGGACAGGGTGGCGAAAAACTGTTTTTT. Protein: CASSREVGQGGEKLFF.

The chain couples TRBV5-5 to TRBJ1-5, with D possibly being TRBD1 (6 bases). The CDR3 has 14 residues. Trimming pared 2 bases from V and 6 bases from J, leaving 12 bases between. Germline values: CDR1 SGHKS, CDR2 YYEKEE (reference sequence). CDR3 nucleotides: TGTGCCAGCAGCTTCCCAGGGGACGGTCAGCCCCAGCATTTT. It specifies CASSFPGDGQPQHF. Full variable domain (missing parts from reference TRBV5-5 and TRBJ1-5): DAGVTQSPTHLIKTRGQQVTLRCSPISGHKSVSWYQQVLGQGPQFIFQYYEKEERGRGNFPDRFSARQFPNYSSELNVNALLLGDSALYLCASSFPGDGQPQHFGDGTRLSIL.

The V gene is TRBV25-1, the J gene TRBJ2-7; a weak D match, TRBD2 (5 bases). This CDR3 contains 12 residues. The V and J ends lost 4 bases and 3 bases respectively, with 7 bases between them. The germline CDR1 and CDR2 sequences are MGHDK and SYGVNS. As DNA, the CDR3 is TGTGCCAGCAGTGCCGAGGGCTACGAGCAGTACTTC. Its protein product is CASSAEGYEQYF.

Concerning this clone: The sample carries other DNA sequences with the same CDR3. The V call is TRBV5-1, the J call TRBJ2-7, with TRBD1 matching 10 bases. The CDR3 is made up of 14 amino acids. V lost 0 bases to trimming and J lost 5 bases; unmatched junction nucleotides: 2. Germline V CDR1 and CDR2: SGHRS, YFSETQ. The CDR3 is CASSLGQGADEQYF. The DNA of the CDR3 is TGCGCCAGCAGCTTGGGACAGGGGGCGGACGAGCAGTACTTC.

The chain joins TRBV29-1 to TRBJ2-7; 9 bases match TRBD1. This CDR3 is built from 12 residues. The germline V gene has CDR1 SQVTM and CDR2 ANQGSEA. V gave up 7 bases and J gave up 4 bases; unmatched junction bases: 5. The CDR3 protein is CSAGQGIYEQYF. As DNA, the CDR3 is TGCAGCGCGGGACAGGGAATTTACGAGCAGTACTTC.

This sequence joins TRBV28 and TRBJ2-2; TRBD1 is a possible D gene (6 bases). The germline gives CDR1 MDHEN, CDR2 SYDVKM. The CDR3 contains 15 residues. The V gene lost 3 bases and the J gene lost 6 bases, with 14 bases spanning the gap. CDR3 in amino acids: CASSFDLRGSGELFF. DNA for the CDR3: TGTGCCAGCAGTTTCGACTTGAGGGGGTCCGGGGAGCTGTTTTTT. The full variable domain, rest sourced from reference TRBV28 and TRBJ2-2, is DVKVTQSSRYLVKRTGEKVFLECVQDMDHENMFWYRQDPGLGLRLIYFSYDVKMKEKGDIPEGYSVSREKKERFSLILESASTNQTSMYLCASSFDLRGSGELFFGEGSRLTVL.

The chain uses TRBV7-3 and TRBJ2-5; 10 bases are a match to TRBD2. V lost 2 bases to trimming and J lost 3 bases; unmatched junction nucleotides: 3. The CDR3 is 15 amino acids. Per germline, CDR1 SGHTA and CDR2 FQGTGA. The CDR3 spells CASSLVAGGEETQYF. The CDR3 region has the DNA TGTGCCAGCAGCTTAGTAGCGGGGGGAGAAGAGACCCAGTACTTC.

The chain has TRBV3-1 (or the pseudogene TRBV3-2) and TRBJ1-2; 10 bases are a match to TRBD1. Germline V gives CDR1 LGHDT, CDR2 YNNKEL (reference sequence). The V and J ends lost 3 bases and 3 bases, in that order; junction bases with no gene match: 7. The CDR3 totals 16 residues. CDR3 DNA: TGTGCCAGCAGCCACACCGGGACAGGGGATTACTATGGCTACACCTTC. Protein sequence: CASSHTGTGDYYGYTF.

The chain joins TRBV20-1 to TRBJ2-7; D gene ambiguous. The V gene lost 6 bases and the J gene lost 2 bases, with 8 bases spanning the gap. CDR1 DFQATT and CDR2 SNEGSKA come from the germline V gene (reference sequence). This CDR3 has 11 residues. This CDR3 is CSAYGAYEQYF. The CDR3 DNA is TGCAGTGCCTACGGAGCCTACGAGCAGTACTTC.

This clone occurred once. The chain links TRBV7-9 to TRBJ1-3; D perhaps matches TRBD1 (5 bases). With 3 bases removed from V and 0 bases from J, the gap between germline ends came to 9 bases. This CDR3 spans 15 amino acids. Germline V gene sequence: CDR1 SEHNR, CDR2 FQNEAQ (reference sequence). The CDR3 sequence: CASSFPDSSGNTIYF. Here the CDR3 DNA reads TGTGCCAGCAGCTTTCCCGACAGCTCTGGAAACACCATATATTTT.

The genes are TRBV3-1 (or the pseudogene TRBV3-2) and TRBJ1-4; a weak D match, TRBD1 (5 bases). Germline V gene data show CDR1 as LGHDT and CDR2 as YNNKEL (reference sequence). V was shortened by 5 bases and J by 3 bases, with 13 bases between the two germline ends. The CDR3 runs to 15 residues. CDR3 in DNA: TGTGCCAGCAGCTCCGCGGGGGGGGCTAATGAAAAACTGTTTTTT. This gives the protein CASSSAGGANEKLFF.

The CDR3 region has the DNA TGTGCCAGCAGGGGGACAGCTCCTTATGGCTACACCTTC. It encodes CASRGTAPYGYTF. The chain combines TRBV2 with TRBJ1-2; TRBD1 agrees at 7 bases. The CDR3 has 13 residues. Per the germline V gene, CDR1 is SNHLY and CDR2 is FYNNEI. V was pared by 6 bases and J by 5 bases, with 6 bases of the junction left unmatched.